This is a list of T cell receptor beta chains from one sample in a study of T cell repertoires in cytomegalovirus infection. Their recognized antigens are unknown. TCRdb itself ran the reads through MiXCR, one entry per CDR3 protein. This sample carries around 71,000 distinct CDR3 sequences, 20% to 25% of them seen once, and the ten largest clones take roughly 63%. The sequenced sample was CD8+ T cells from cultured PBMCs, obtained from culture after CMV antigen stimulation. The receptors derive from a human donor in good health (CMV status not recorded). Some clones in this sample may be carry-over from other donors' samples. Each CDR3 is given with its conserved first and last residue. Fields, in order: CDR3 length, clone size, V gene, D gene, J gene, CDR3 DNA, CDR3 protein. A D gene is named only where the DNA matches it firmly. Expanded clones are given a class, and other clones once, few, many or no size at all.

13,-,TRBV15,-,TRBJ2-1,TGTGCCACCAGCGAGGACTGGAACAATGAGCAGTTCTTC,CATSEDWNNEQFF
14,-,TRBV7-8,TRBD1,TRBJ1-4,TGTGCCAGCAGGCCACAGGGGGGGTGGGAAAAACTGTTTTTT,CASRPQGGWEKLFF
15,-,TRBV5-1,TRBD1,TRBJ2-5,TGCGCCAGCAGCTTGGCGGGACAGTATCAAGAGACCCAGTACTTC,CASSLAGQYQETQYF
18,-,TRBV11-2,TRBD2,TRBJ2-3,TGTGCCAGCAGCTCCCACCTTTTCCTAGCGGGGGGGCAAGATACGCAGTATTTT,CASSSHLFLAGGQDTQYF
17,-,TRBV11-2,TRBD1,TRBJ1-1,TGTGCCAGCAGCTCTTTGACAGGGGGCGGAAGGAACACTGAAGCTTTCTTT,CASSSLTGGGRNTEAFF
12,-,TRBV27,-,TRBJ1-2,TGTGCCAGCAGTTCAGGGAAGAATGGCTACACCTTC,CASSSGKNGYTF
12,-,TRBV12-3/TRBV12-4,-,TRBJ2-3,TGTGCCAGCAGTTCGGGTTCAGGTACGCAGTATTTT,CASSSGSGTQYF
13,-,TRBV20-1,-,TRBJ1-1,TGCAGTGCCAAAGGGAAAACGAACACTGAAGCTTTCTTT,CSAKGKTNTEAFF
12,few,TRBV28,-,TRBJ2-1,TGTGCCAGCAGTTTACCAGGGAATGAGCAGTTCTTC,CASSLPGNEQFF
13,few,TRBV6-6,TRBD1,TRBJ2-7,TGTGCCAGTACGACAGGGATAAACTACGAGCAGTACTTC,CASTTGINYEQYF
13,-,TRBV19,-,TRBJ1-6,TGTGCCAGTAGTGGAGCCAGCGGTTCACCCCTCCACTTT,CASSGASGSPLHF
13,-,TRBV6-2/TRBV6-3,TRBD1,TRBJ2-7,TGTGCCAGCGGCCGAGACAGGGGCAACGAGCAGTACTTC,CASGRDRGNEQYF
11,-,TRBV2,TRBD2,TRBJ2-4,TGTGCCAGCAGTGAAGGGACTAGCGTGTACTTC,CASSEGTSVYF
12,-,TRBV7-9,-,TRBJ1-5,TGTGCCAGCTCCAACCAGAATCAGCCCCAGCATTTT,CASSNQNQPQHF
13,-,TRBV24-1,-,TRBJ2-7,TGTGCCACCAGCCCGATCAGGGGATACGAGCAGTACTTC,CATSPIRGYEQYF
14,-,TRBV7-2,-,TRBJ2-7,TGTGCCAGCAGCCAACGAGGGGCGCTAGGCGAGCAGTACTTC,CASSQRGALGEQYF
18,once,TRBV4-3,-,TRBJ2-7,TGCGCCAGCAGCCCATCGGTGTCTGGAGAGGGCAACTCCTACGAGCAGTACTTC,CASSPSVSGEGNSYEQYF
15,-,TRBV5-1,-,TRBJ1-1,TGCGCCAGCAGCTTGGGGTTCGGGGCCGGGACTGAAGCTTTCTTT,CASSLGFGAGTEAFF
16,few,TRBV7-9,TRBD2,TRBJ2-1,TGTGCCAGCAGCTTACGGACTAGCGGATCCTACAATGAGCAGTTCTTC,CASSLRTSGSYNEQFF
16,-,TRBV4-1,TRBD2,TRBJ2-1,TGCGCCAGCAGCCAACTGCAGGGCGGGGGGGATAATGAGCAGTTCTTC,CASSQLQGGGDNEQFF
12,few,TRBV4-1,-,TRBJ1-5,TGCGCCAGCAGCCAAGATGGTTTGACCCAGCATTTT,CASSQDGLTQHF
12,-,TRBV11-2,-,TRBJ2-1,TGTGCCAGCAGCTCCCTTAGGCAGGAGCAGTTCTTC,CASSSLRQEQFF
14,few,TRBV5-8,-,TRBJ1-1,TGTGCCAGCAGCTTAAATCTCCAGAACACTGAAGCTTTCTTT,CASSLNLQNTEAFF
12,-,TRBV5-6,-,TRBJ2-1,TGTGCCAGCAGCTTAGCGCGGGATGAGCAGTTCTTC,CASSLARDEQFF
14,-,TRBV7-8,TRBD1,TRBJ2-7,TGTGCCAGCATCCCCGGGACAGGGTTTTACGAGCAGTACTTC,CASIPGTGFYEQYF
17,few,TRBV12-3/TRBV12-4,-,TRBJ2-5,TGTGCCAGCAGTCCCCGACCCGGGACTTTGTACCAAGAGACCCAGTACTTC,CASSPRPGTLYQETQYF
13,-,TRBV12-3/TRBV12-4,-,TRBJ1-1,TGTGCCAGCAGTGGTTACGGGGAAGATGAAGCTTTCTTT,CASSGYGEDEAFF
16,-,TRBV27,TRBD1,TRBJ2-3,TGTGCCAGCAGTTTCCTATTTACAGGGGACACAGATACGCAGTATTTT,CASSFLFTGDTDTQYF
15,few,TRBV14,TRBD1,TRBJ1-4,TGTGCCAGCAGCCTAGAGACAGGGTCCAGTGAAAAACTGTTTTTT,CASSLETGSSEKLFF
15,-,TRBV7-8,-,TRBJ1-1,TGTGCCAGCAGCCTACCGGCGGGAGGAGGCACTGAAGCTTTCTTT,CASSLPAGGGTEAFF
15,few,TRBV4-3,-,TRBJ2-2,TGCGCCAGCAGCCGTAGCGGAGCGAACACCGGGGAGCTGTTTTTT,CASSRSGANTGELFF
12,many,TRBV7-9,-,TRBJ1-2,TGTGCCAGCAGCTTTGGTGGGCTTGGCTACACCTTC,CASSFGGLGYTF
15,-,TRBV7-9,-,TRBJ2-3,TGTGCCAGCAGCTTCTTGGACCCAGCGCCAGATACGCAGTATTTT,CASSFLDPAPDTQYF
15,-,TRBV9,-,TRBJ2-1,TGTGCCAGCAGCGTAGGGTCGGGGGTGTTCTATGAGCAGTTCTTC,CASSVGSGVFYEQFF
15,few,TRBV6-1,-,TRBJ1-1,TGTGCCAGCAGTGGGCTACGGACCTTGAACACTGAAGCTTTCTTT,CASSGLRTLNTEAFF
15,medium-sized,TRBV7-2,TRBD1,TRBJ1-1,TGTGCCAGCACCCTCGATACAGGGGCGCGGGGTGAAGCTTTCTTT,CASTLDTGARGEAFF
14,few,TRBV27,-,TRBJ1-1,TGTGCCAGCAGTTTCGGGGAGATGAACACTGAAGCTTTCTTT,CASSFGEMNTEAFF
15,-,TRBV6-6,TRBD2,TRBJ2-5,TGTGCCAGCAGTGAGGGACTAGCTCTCCAAGAGACCCAGTACTTC,CASSEGLALQETQYF